The entry below gives a single T cell receptor beta chain sequence along with its context. One end of the junction is discordant with germline, which a read error may explain. The data were obtained in a study of CD4 and CD8 cells across lung adenocarcinoma regions. TCRdb recomputed calls from the PCR reads with MiXCR, one row per CDR3 protein. This table holds 6,500 to 7,500 distinct CDR3 sequences, around 48% found once. The CDR3 totals 14 residues. Donors had localized lung adenocarcinoma, a non-small cell lung cancer. What was sequenced was CD8+ T cells from the center of a lung tumor. This chain links TRBV12-3 or TRBV12-4 with TRBJ2-3; the D call may be TRBD1 or TRBD2 (5 bases each). The DNA end favors TRBJ2-7, so the J call may be wrong. The TCR was taken from a female donor with lung adenocarcinoma. The CD4 and CD8 labels of this study may be unreliable. The CDR3 loop reads CPSTGRAPKNTQYF. CDR3 coding DNA: TGTCCCAGCACGGGGCGGGCCCCCAAGAACACGCAGTACTTC.